This T cell receptor beta chain appears in the sequencing data of a study of PD-L1 blockade in urothelial cancer. Across the study: Blood was analyzed 3 weeks (second dose) and 6 weeks after treatment start.

The CDR3 extends over 14 amino acids. Germline assignment: CDR1 MDHEN and CDR2 SYDVKM. Deletions cut 3 bases from V and 6 bases from J, with 12 bases between. Samples were collected from each patient before treatment and during treatment. Each patient gave between 1 and 8 of them in total. Spiked synthetic TCR analogs estimated absolute template abundance per PCR. Sequenced by immunoSEQ multiplex PCR; TCRdb stores in-frame clones only, minus some. The sample has approximately 110,000 clones, roughly 84% seen once. The sequenced sample was PBMCs, obtained around atezolizumab (anti-PD-L1) treatment. The chain recombines TRBV28 with TRBJ1-5; TRBD1 might be the D (6 bases). This clonotype was sampled from a man aged 50 or older with urothelial cancer. CDR3 nucleotide sequence: TGTGCCAGCAGTTTTTCCCACAGGGCTCAGCCCCAGCATTTT. Its protein is CASSFSHRAQPQHF.